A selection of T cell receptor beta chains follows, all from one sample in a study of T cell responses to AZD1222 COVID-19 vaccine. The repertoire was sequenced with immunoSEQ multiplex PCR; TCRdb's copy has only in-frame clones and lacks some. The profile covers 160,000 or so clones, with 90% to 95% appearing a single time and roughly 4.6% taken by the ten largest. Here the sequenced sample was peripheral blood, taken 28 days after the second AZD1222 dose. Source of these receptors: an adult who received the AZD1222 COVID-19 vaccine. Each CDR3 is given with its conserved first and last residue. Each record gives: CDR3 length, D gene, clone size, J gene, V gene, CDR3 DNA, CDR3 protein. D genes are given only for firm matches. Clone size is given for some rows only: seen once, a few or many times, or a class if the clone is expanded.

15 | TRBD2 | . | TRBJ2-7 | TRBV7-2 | TGTGCCAGCAGCCCTCAGACTAGCGGGTACTACGAGCAGTACTTC | CASSPQTSGYYEQYF
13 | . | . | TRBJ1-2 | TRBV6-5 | TGTGCCAGCAGTTACATGGCGGGGCGAGGCTACACCTTC | CASSYMAGRGYTF
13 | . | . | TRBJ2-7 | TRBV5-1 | TGCGCCAGCAGCTTGGTGTCAGGGGGGGAGCAGTACTTC | CASSLVSGGEQYF
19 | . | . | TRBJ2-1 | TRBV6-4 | TGTGCCACACCGGGAGCAAGTACCACCGGGACGATCTCCTACAATGAGCAGTTCTTC | CATPGASTTGTISYNEQFF
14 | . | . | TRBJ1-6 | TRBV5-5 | TGTGCCAGCAGCGAGGCTCCACAGGGTTCCGGCCTCCACTTT | CASSEAPQGSGLHF
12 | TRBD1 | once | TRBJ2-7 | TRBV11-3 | TGTGCCAGCAGCTTAGGGACAGGCGAGCAGTACTTC | CASSLGTGEQYF
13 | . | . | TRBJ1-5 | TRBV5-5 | TGTGCCAGCAGCTTGAGGGGGGATCAGCCCCAGCATTTT | CASSLRGDQPQHF
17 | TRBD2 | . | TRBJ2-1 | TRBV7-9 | TGTGCCAGCAGCCCCCAGGGAGGTAGCGGGAGCGCCGATGAGCAGTTCTTC | CASSPQGGSGSADEQFF
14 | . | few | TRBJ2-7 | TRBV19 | TGTGCCAGTAGTATAGGCCACGCCTTCTACGAGCAGTACTTC | CASSIGHAFYEQYF
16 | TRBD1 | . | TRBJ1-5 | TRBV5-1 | TGCGCCAGCAGCTTGGACGCGACAGGGGGCAATCAGCCCCAGCATTTT | CASSLDATGGNQPQHF
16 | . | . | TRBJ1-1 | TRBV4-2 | TGTGCCAGCAGCCAAGATGGGCCAGGGTTCGACACTGAAGCTTTCTTT | CASSQDGPGFDTEAFF
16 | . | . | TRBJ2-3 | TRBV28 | TGTGCCAGCAGTTCACCCTCTAGCGTCGGCACAGATACGCAGTATTTT | CASSSPSSVGTDTQYF
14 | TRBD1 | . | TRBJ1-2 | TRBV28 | TGTGCCAGCAGCCCCGGGACAGGGTACTATGGCTACACCTTC | CASSPGTGYYGYTF
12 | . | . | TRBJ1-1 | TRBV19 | TGTGCCAGTAGGATAGGGGGCACTGAAGCTTTCTTT | CASRIGGTEAFF
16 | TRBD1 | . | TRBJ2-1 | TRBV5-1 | TGCGCCAGCAGCTTGGAAACAGGGGCTAACTACAATGAGCAGTTCTTC | CASSLETGANYNEQFF
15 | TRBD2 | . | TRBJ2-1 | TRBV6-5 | TGTGCCAGCAGGCCGGGACTAGGAACCTACAATGAGCAGTTCTTC | CASRPGLGTYNEQFF
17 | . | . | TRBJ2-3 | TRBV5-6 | TGTGCCAGCAGCCACGGCCTTCTAGCGTCCAGCACAGATACGCAGTATTTT | CASSHGLLASSTDTQYF
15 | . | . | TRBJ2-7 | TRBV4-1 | TGCGCCAGCAGCCAAGAGGCGGGTCGTCGTGACGAGCAGTACTTC | CASSQEAGRRDEQYF
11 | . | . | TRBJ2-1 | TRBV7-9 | TGTGCCAGCAGCCGAGACGGGAAGCAGTTCTTC | CASSRDGKQFF
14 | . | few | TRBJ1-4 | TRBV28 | TGTGCCAGCAGGGGGTGGTCCTCTAATGAAAAACTGTTTTTT | CASRGWSSNEKLFF
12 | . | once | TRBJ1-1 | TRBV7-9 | TGTGCCAGCAGCACCCTGAACACTGAAGCTTTCTTT | CASSTLNTEAFF
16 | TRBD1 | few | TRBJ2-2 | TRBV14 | TGTGCCAGCAGCCACTTTGGGACAGACGGGACCGGGGAGCTGTTTTTT | CASSHFGTDGTGELFF
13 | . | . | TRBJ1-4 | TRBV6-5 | TGTGCCAGCAGCCGGACAGTAAATGAAAAACTGTTTTTT | CASSRTVNEKLFF
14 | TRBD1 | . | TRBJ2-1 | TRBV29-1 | TGCAGCGCCCGGACAGGTCCTTCCTACAATGAGCAGTTCTTC | CSARTGPSYNEQFF
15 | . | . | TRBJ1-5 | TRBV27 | TGTGCCAGCAGTTTTGCGGGGGAGCCCAATCAGCCCCAGCATTTT | CASSFAGEPNQPQHF
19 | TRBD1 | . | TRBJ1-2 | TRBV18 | TGTGCCAGCTCACCACCGAAGAGTGGGACAGGGGGGCCTAACTATGGCTACACCTTC | CASSPPKSGTGGPNYGYTF
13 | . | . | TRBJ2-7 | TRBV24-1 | TGTGCCACCCAAGGTTCGGCGACCTACGAGCAGTACTTC | CATQGSATYEQYF
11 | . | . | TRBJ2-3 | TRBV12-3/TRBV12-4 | TGTGCCAGCAGGAGCACAGATACGCAGTATTTT | CASRSTDTQYF
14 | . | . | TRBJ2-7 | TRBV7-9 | TGTGCCAGCAGCTTCCATGACCGGAACTACGAGCAGTACTTC | CASSFHDRNYEQYF